This T cell receptor beta chain is from a study of cytomegalovirus exposure and HLA in healthy donors. Findings and caveats of the study: Most TCR sequences proved rare, with some public TCRs found in many donors. A list of 150 to 200 TCR beta chains associated with cytomegalovirus was given.

The V segment lost 4 bases and the J segment 4 bases; nucleotides outside the gene matches: 12. The CDR3 has 16 amino acids. CDR1 is MNHEY and CDR2 is SMNVEV in the germline V gene (reference sequence). The donors were in the approximately 120-subject validation cohort; that cohort was separate from the roughly 700-subject first cohort. Clones were sequenced by immunoSEQ multiplex PCR, and TCRdb holds only the in-frame ones, with some missing. This sample has over 200,000 clones, with just over 85% found just once. As concerns this clone: Its antigen is undetermined.

V usage is TRBV27 and J usage is TRBJ2-5; TRBD2 agrees at 7 bases. The sequence was obtained from a woman between 18 and 29 years old in good health and CMV-seronegative. What was sequenced was PBMCs. In DNA, the CDR3 is TGTGCCAGCAGTTCTCCAGTGCGGGGGTCGAGAGAGACCCAGTACTTC. It specifies CASSSPVRGSRETQYF.